The present entry profiles one T cell receptor (beta chain) with its context. Its specificity is unknown. The read ends 3 residues early relative to the CDR3; the germline J gene fills the gap. The sample is drawn from a study of T cells in women clearing cervical HPV infection. Study as a whole: Blood came at first lesion visit for cases, post-clearance for controls. HLA type could not be excluded as a confounder. Study results and caveats: Combining TCR richness with V gene abundances gave around 0.83 AUC.

This CDR3 is built from 13 residues. The germline gives CDR1 LNHDA, CDR2 SQIVND (reference sequence). After removal of 5 bases from V and 7 bases from J, the junction contained 7 bases not matched to a gene. The protocol was immunoSEQ multiplex PCR, while the TCRdb copy is restricted to in-frame clones and leaves out a portion. This listing includes 13,000 or so clones. The clonotype comes from a woman aged 18 to 75 with a cervical HPV16 infection that either progressed to CIN3+ or cleared (not recorded which). This sequence joins TRBV19 and TRBJ1-2; 7 bases agree with TRBD1. Sequencing was performed on blood buffy coat. The part of the CDR3 DNA that was read is TGTGCCAGTAGTCGGGACAGTTGGAGTGGC. As protein: CASSRDSWSG. The complete CDR3 sequence is CASSRDSWSGYTF.